The 21 T cell receptor beta chains in this list originate from one sample, sequenced in a study of regulatory T cells in long-lasting Graves disease. Construction of TCR beta libraries relied on iRepertoire HTBI primers and on Arm-PCR targeting CDR3 regions. A single record per CDR3 protein comes from TCRdb applying MiXCR to the multiplex PCR reads. This repertoire shows approximately 400,000 distinct CDR3 sequences, approximately 15% found once; its top ten account for approximately 15%. Time point noted: newly diagnosed GD, antithyroid drugs for less than 3 months. PBMC RNA served as the TCR library source. These data were also filed under a second study, of T cells in Graves' hyperthyroidism and ophthalmopathy.

Specimen: peripheral blood mononuclear cells (PBMCs), collected at new diagnosis, from a patient treated with antithyroid drugs. These receptors came from a woman in her twenties or thirties with Graves disease.

This clonotype has at least ten counts. The chain combines TRBV10-3 with TRBJ2-1, with D perhaps TRBD2 (6 bases). Trimming stripped 1 base from V and 8 bases from J, with 18 bases between. There are 16 residues in the CDR3. Per germline, CDR1 ENHRY and CDR2 SYGVKD. The CDR3 DNA reads as TGTGCCATCAGTGAGTACGGGGGTTCTCGGGGAGATGAGCAGTTCTTC. Residues: CAISEYGGSRGDEQFF.

This clonotype was counted many times. The J gene is TRBJ2-3, the V gene TRBV28, with TRBD2 matching over 11 bases. CDR1 is MDHEN and CDR2 is SYDVKM in the germline V gene. V lost 10 bases and J lost 0; bases outside the gene matches: 6. This CDR3 has 15 amino acids. The DNA of the CDR3 is TGTGCCATCGCCGGGACTAGCGGTAGCACAGATACGCAGTATTTT. Translated, it gives CAIAGTSGSTDTQYF.

The chain carries TRBV3-1 and TRBJ2-7, with 12 bases aligning to TRBD2. Trimming removed 4 bases from V and 8 bases from J; junction bases left unmatched: 21. From germline, CDR1 is LGHDT and CDR2 YNNKEL (reference sequence). This CDR3 region has 19 residues. The CDR3: CASSRSPWTSGISRIKQYF. DNA for the CDR3: TGTGCCAGCAGCCGGTCGCCCTGGACTAGCGGGATTTCGAGAATAAAGCAGTACTTC.

This clonotype was counted many times. V and J are TRBV18 and TRBJ2-7; D is perhaps TRBD1 (6 bases). From germline, CDR1 is KGHSH and CDR2 LQKENI. V gave up 3 bases and J gave up 5 bases, with 17 bases separating them. The CDR3 totals 15 residues. In nucleotides, the CDR3 is TGTGCCAGCTCACCCCGAAGGGGGAGCGGCCACGAGCAGTACTTC. Translation: CASSPRRGSGHEQYF.

This clonotype has more than one count but fewer than ten. The chain combines TRBV5-1 with TRBJ1-3; D call uncertain. Per the germline V gene, CDR1 is SGHRS and CDR2 is YFSETQ. V was cut by 4 bases and J by 1 base, with 15 bases left in between. This CDR3 is 16 amino acids long. CDR3 in DNA: TGCGCCAGCAGCCCCACCATAGGTACTTCTGGAAACACCATATATTTT. Its translation: CASSPTIGTSGNTIYF.

This clonotype was detected ten times or more. CDR3 nucleotides: TGTGCTAGTAGACTAGCGGGAGGGCCGGAGCAGTTCTTC. It yields the protein CASRLAGGPEQFF. V usage is TRBV12-5 and J usage is TRBJ2-1, with 14 bases aligning to TRBD2. The CDR3 is 13 residues long. The ends lost 8 bases at V and 10 bases at J; junction bases unmatched: 4. Germline assignment: CDR1 LGHNT and CDR2 FRNRAP.

This chain uses TRBV5-1 with TRBJ2-1; no clear D. This CDR3 spans 16 amino acids. The V and J ends lost 3 bases and 7 bases respectively, with 20 bases between them. Germline CDR1 SGHRS, CDR2 YFSETQ. CDR3: CASSSPRFDMSNEQFF. In nucleotides, the CDR3 is TGCGCCAGCAGCTCCCCTCGTTTTGACATGTCGAATGAGCAGTTCTTC. Combining the CDR3 with reference TRBV5-1 and TRBJ2-1 gives the whole variable domain KAGVTQTPRYLIKTRGQQVTLSCSPISGHRSVSWYQQTPGQGLQFLFEYFSETQRNKGNFPGRFSGRQFSNSRSEMNVSTLELGDSALYLCASSSPRFDMSNEQFFGPGTRLTVL.

In its sample, this clonotype was seen a few times. The rearrangement uses TRBV14 and TRBJ2-1, with 11 bases fitting TRBD2. Germline lookup yields CDR1 SGHDN and CDR2 FVKESK. This CDR3 comprises 15 residues. The V gene end was trimmed by 6 bases and the J gene end by 4 bases; junction bases not matched to a gene: 5. CDR3 bases: TGTGCCAGCAGGTCTACTAGCGGGAGATACAATGAGCAGTTCTTC. Translating it yields CASRSTSGRYNEQFF.

This clonotype was seen repeatedly, ten times or more. The chain carries TRBV11-2 and TRBJ1-6; D remains ambiguous. The ends were cut back, 3 bases at V and 9 bases at J, with 6 bases in the middle. Germline assignment: CDR1 SGHAT and CDR2 FQNNGV. The CDR3 sequence is 12 residues long. CDR3 sequence (DNA): TGTGCCAGCAGCTTCCAACTTTCACCCCTCCACTTT. It is translated as CASSFQLSPLHF.

The J gene is TRBJ2-4, the V gene TRBV11-1; the match to TRBD1 covers 7 bases. Germline trimming cut 9 bases from V and 0 bases from J; bases unmatched to any gene: 11. The length of the CDR3 is 16 residues. Germline V gene lookup returns CDR1 SGHAT and CDR2 FQDESV (reference sequence). The CDR3 DNA follows: TGTGCCAGTAGTATCGAGGGACAGCTAGCCAAAAACATTCAGTACTTC. It yields the protein CASSIEGQLAKNIQYF. Full variable domain (missing parts from reference TRBV11-1 and TRBJ2-4): EAEVAQSPRYKITEKSQAVAFWCDPISGHATLYWYRQILGQGPELLVQFQDESVVDDSQLPKDRFSAERLKGVDSTLKIQPAELGDSAMYLCASSIEGQLAKNIQYFGAGTRLSVL.

There are many counts of this clonotype. The chain uses TRBV6-1 and TRBJ2-3; 13 bases align to TRBD2. V gave up 4 bases and J gave up 4 bases; unmatched junction bases: 5. The CDR3 loop spans 16 amino acids. The V gene's germline CDR1 is MNHNS and CDR2 SASEGT. The CDR3: CASSVSGTSGADTQYF. The CDR3 nucleotides read TGTGCCAGCAGTGTCTCCGGGACTAGCGGGGCAGATACGCAGTATTTT.

Turning to this clonotype: This could be a read error, since a much larger clone is one nucleotide away. The CDR3 DNA reads TGCAGTGCTAGCCCCAGTATAAACGAGCGGTACTTC. The encoded protein is CSASPSINERYF. V gene TRBV20-1 combines with J gene TRBJ2-7, with D unclear. Per the germline V gene, CDR1 is DFQATT and CDR2 is SNEGSKA (reference sequence). The CDR3 covers 12 residues.

The rearrangement uses TRBV29-1 and TRBJ2-1, with D possibly being TRBD1 (6 bases). Germline lookup yields CDR1 SQVTM and CDR2 ANQGSEA. The length of the CDR3 is 14 residues. Trimming cost V 3 bases and J 5 bases, with 14 bases left between them. As DNA, the CDR3 is TGCAGCGTTGACATGGACAGCCCAAACAATGAGCAGTTCTTC. Encoded protein: CSVDMDSPNNEQFF.

The chain is built from TRBV5-1 and TRBJ1-1; TRBD1 might be the D (5 bases). V was cut by 0 bases and J by 4 bases, with 16 bases left in between. The CDR3 has 16 residues. Germline V gene data show CDR1 as SGHRS and CDR2 as YFSETQ. The CDR3 DNA follows: TGCGCCAGCAGCTTGGGTGGGGACGGGTCTGGCACTGAAGCTTTCTTT. Protein sequence: CASSLGGDGSGTEAFF. The variable domain in full, with the rest retrieved from reference TRBV5-1 and TRBJ1-1, is KAGVTQTPRYLIKTRGQQVTLSCSPISGHRSVSWYQQTPGQGLQFLFEYFSETQRNKGNFPGRFSGRQFSNSRSEMNVSTLELGDSALYLCASSLGGDGSGTEAFFGQGTRLTVV.

V usage is TRBV30 and J usage is TRBJ2-2; possible D gene TRBD2, 7 bases. Deletions cut 3 bases from V and 5 bases from J, with 10 bases between. Germline CDR1 GTSNPN, CDR2 SVGIG (reference sequence). The CDR3 totals 13 residues. CDR3 nucleotides: TGTGCCTGGAGGAGGGGGGGAACCGGGGAGCTGTTTTTT. It yields the protein CAWRRGGTGELFF.

The chain has TRBV3-1 and TRBJ1-3; the D gene is possibly TRBD1 (5 bases). The V and J ends lost 4 bases and 4 bases respectively, with 14 bases between them. This CDR3 is built from 15 residues. CDR1 is LGHDT and CDR2 is YNNKEL in the germline V gene (reference sequence). The CDR3: CASSLGHNPGNTIYF. CDR3 bases: TGTGCCAGCAGCCTTGGACACAATCCCGGAAACACCATATATTTT.

There are many counts of this clonotype. The chain couples TRBV12-3 or TRBV12-4 to TRBJ2-1; TRBD2 matches 13 bases. CDR3 size: 15 residues. V dropped 3 bases and J dropped 8; count of bases not matched to a gene: 4. The CDR3 region has the DNA TGTGCCAGCAGTTTTGGGACTAGCGGGATCTATGAGCAGTTCTTC. As protein: CASSFGTSGIYEQFF.

This clonotype was seen repeatedly, ten times or more. The genes are TRBV28 and TRBJ2-1, with D perhaps matching TRBD1 (5 bases). Between the trimmed V and J ends, which lost 3 bases and 0 bases, there was a span of 18 bases. The CDR3 has 18 amino acids. Germline V gene lookup returns CDR1 MDHEN and CDR2 SYDVKM. In DNA, the CDR3 is TGTGCCAGCAGTTTCCCATCTGGACAATTTCGCTCCTACAATGAGCAGTTCTTC. Translating gives CASSFPSGQFRSYNEQFF.

This clonotype was counted many times. This chain uses TRBV27 with TRBJ1-5, with TRBD1 identical over 7 bases. The junction had 9 bases not matched to a gene; V was cut back by 6 bases and J by 7 bases. Germline loops: CDR1 MNHEY, CDR2 SMNVEV (reference sequence). The CDR3 spans 14 residues. The CDR3 DNA reads as TGTGCCAGCAGCTCCGACAGGGTTAAGCAGCCCCAGCATTTT. Translated: CASSSDRVKQPQHF.

The gene calls are TRBV7-3 and TRBJ2-2; D not certain. Germline V gene data show CDR1 as SGHTA and CDR2 as FQGTGA. This CDR3 spans 14 amino acids. V lost 1 base to trimming and J lost 0 bases, with 3 bases between them. CDR3 DNA: TGTGCCAGCAGCTTAAGGGCGAACACCGGGGAGCTGTTTTTT. It codes for CASSLRANTGELFF.

This clonotype has a handful of counts. This chain connects TRBV6-1 to TRBJ1-2; D not certain. The CDR3 covers 14 residues. The germline CDR1 and CDR2 sequences are MNHNS and SASEGT. Trimming took off 7 bases at V and 9 bases at J, with 21 bases between the two ends. CDR3 in DNA: TGTGCCAGCACCTCCACCCTCGGTAGCATGAGCTACACCTTC. This gives the protein CASTSTLGSMSYTF.